A selection of T cell receptor beta chains follows, all from one sample in a study of identical twins. Using its own MiXCR run on the 5' RACE reads, TCRdb lists one record per CDR3 protein. The top ten hold about 0.54% of the sample, which has 450,000 or so distinct CDR3 sequences, 14% seen once. This sample also belongs to another study, concerning yellow fever vaccine responses in identical twins.

Sequenced sample: CD4+ T cells sorted from blood. The receptors originated from a young woman in good health. Each CDR3 is given with its conserved first and last residue. Each record gives: clone size, D gene, J gene, V gene, CDR3 DNA, CDR3 protein. The D gene is left open where the match is weak. Clone size appears in some rows only: once, few, many, or a class for an expanded clone.

size: NA
D: TRBD2
J: TRBJ2-1
V: TRBV6-2/TRBV6-3
DNA: TGTGCCAGCAGTTACTCGGTCACAGGGCTTGGACTAGCGGGAGTGGTCAATGAGCAGTTCTTC
CDR3: CASSYSVTGLGLAGVVNEQFF

size: few
D: NA
J: TRBJ2-5
V: TRBV20-1
DNA: TGCAGTGCTAGCGGGGAGGCGGAGACCCAGTACTTC
CDR3: CSASGEAETQYF

size: few
D: NA
J: TRBJ1-2
V: TRBV19
DNA: TGTGCCAGCGATTCGACAGGACGCTACACCTTC
CDR3: CASDSTGRYTF

size: few
D: TRBD1
J: TRBJ2-7
V: TRBV12-3/TRBV12-4
DNA: TGTGCCAGCAGGTACCGGGACAGGGAGTCCGAGCAGTACTTC
CDR3: CASRYRDRESEQYF

size: many
D: NA
J: TRBJ2-2
V: TRBV3-1
DNA: TGTGCCAGCACCGATCGAGCGGCAGGGAGTACCGGGGAGCTGTTTTTT
CDR3: CASTDRAAGSTGELFF

size: many
D: TRBD1
J: TRBJ1-2
V: TRBV27
DNA: TGTGCCAGCAGTCCAAGGGACAGGGGTTTGGTCGGCTACACCTTC
CDR3: CASSPRDRGLVGYTF

size: NA
D: NA
J: TRBJ1-1
V: TRBV12-3/TRBV12-4
DNA: TGTGCCAGCAGAACTCGCGTCGGACCGAACACTGAAGCTTTCTTT
CDR3: CASRTRVGPNTEAFF

size: NA
D: NA
J: TRBJ2-5
V: TRBV5-5
DNA: TGTGCCAGCACCCGGGACCCGGGAGCAGAGACCCAGTACTTC
CDR3: CASTRDPGAETQYF

size: NA
D: TRBD1
J: TRBJ2-7
V: TRBV28
DNA: TGTGCCAGCAGCACACAGGGGATCTTCTACGAGCAGTACTTC
CDR3: CASSTQGIFYEQYF

size: few
D: TRBD1
J: TRBJ2-3
V: TRBV11-3
DNA: TGTGCCAGCAGCCCCCGGGACAGGGGAGGGGATACGCAGTATTTT
CDR3: CASSPRDRGGDTQYF

size: NA
D: NA
J: TRBJ1-3
V: TRBV3-1
DNA: TGTGCCAGCAGCCAATACGGACAGTACGGAAACACCATATATTTT
CDR3: CASSQYGQYGNTIYF

size: few
D: NA
J: TRBJ1-5
V: TRBV4-3
DNA: TGCGCCAGCAGCCAAGATATTGGGAATCAGCCCCAGCATTTT
CDR3: CASSQDIGNQPQHF

size: many
D: NA
J: TRBJ2-7
V: TRBV20-1
DNA: TGCAGTGCCCGGGGACACGGAACCTACGAGCAGTACTTC
CDR3: CSARGHGTYEQYF

size: few
D: NA
J: TRBJ2-2
V: TRBV4-1
DNA: TGCGCCAGCAGCCACCGGGTTAACACCGGGGAGCTGTTTTTT
CDR3: CASSHRVNTGELFF

size: few
D: NA
J: TRBJ2-5
V: TRBV7-2
DNA: TGTGCCAGCAGCTTAGGGCAGACACGGGAGACCCAGTACTTC
CDR3: CASSLGQTRETQYF

size: NA
D: NA
J: TRBJ1-1
V: TRBV18
DNA: TGTGCCAGCTCACCACTTGGAGGGGACTTGTACACTGAAGCTTTCTTT
CDR3: CASSPLGGDLYTEAFF

size: NA
D: TRBD2
J: TRBJ2-1
V: TRBV20-1
DNA: TGCAGTGCTAGAGATCTAGCGGGAGTTACTGAGCAGTTCTTC
CDR3: CSARDLAGVTEQFF

size: few
D: NA
J: TRBJ2-1
V: TRBV24-1
DNA: TGTGCCACCAGTGGGGGACGTAAAGCCTACAATGAGCAGTTCTTC
CDR3: CATSGGRKAYNEQFF

size: few
D: TRBD1
J: TRBJ2-4
V: TRBV2
DNA: TGTGCCAGCAGTGACTTGACAGGGGGCGCCAACATTCAGTACTTC
CDR3: CASSDLTGGANIQYF

size: NA
D: NA
J: TRBJ2-7
V: TRBV24-1
DNA: TGTGCCACCAGTGGTTCCCCGTCCTACGAGCAGTACTTC
CDR3: CATSGSPSYEQYF

size: few
D: TRBD1
J: TRBJ2-7
V: TRBV5-1
DNA: TGCGCCAGCAGCTGGACACCGGGACAGGGCGCCTACGAGCAGTACTTC
CDR3: CASSWTPGQGAYEQYF

size: NA
D: NA
J: TRBJ2-1
V: TRBV24-1
DNA: TGTGCCACCGGGCTTTCCGGAGGGGGAAGCTCCTACAATGAGCAGTTCTTC
CDR3: CATGLSGGGSSYNEQFF

size: NA
D: NA
J: TRBJ2-1
V: TRBV29-1
DNA: TGCAGCGTTGAAGTTGGCGGGAATGAGCAGTTCTTC
CDR3: CSVEVGGNEQFF

size: NA
D: NA
J: TRBJ2-4
V: TRBV4-1
DNA: TGCGCCAGCAGCCAAGATTGGCGGAGACGGGCCAAAAACATTCAGTACTTC
CDR3: CASSQDWRRRAKNIQYF

size: few
D: NA
J: TRBJ2-6
V: TRBV29-1
DNA: TGCAGCGTTGAAGAGTGGAGCTCTGGGGCCAACGTCCTGACTTTC
CDR3: CSVEEWSSGANVLTF

size: few
D: TRBD1
J: TRBJ2-1
V: TRBV3-1
DNA: TGTGCCAGCAGCCGGTTGGACAGGCCCTCTATTGGCATTCCCACCCGCTACAATGAGCAGTTCTTC
CDR3: CASSRLDRPSIGIPTRYNEQFF

size: many
D: NA
J: TRBJ2-1
V: TRBV10-3
DNA: TGTGCCATCAGTGCCCTCACTGAGCAGTTCTTC
CDR3: CAISALTEQFF

size: NA
D: TRBD1
J: TRBJ2-1
V: TRBV12-3/TRBV12-4
DNA: TGTGCCAGCACCTTAGGGGGACAGGGGGTGAATGAGCAGTTCTTC
CDR3: CASTLGGQGVNEQFF

size: few
D: TRBD1
J: TRBJ1-2
V: TRBV29-1
DNA: TGCAGCGTTCGGACAGGGCCCTATGGCTACACCTTC
CDR3: CSVRTGPYGYTF

size: many
D: NA
J: TRBJ1-2
V: TRBV29-1
DNA: TGCATCCCGCAGGTGCTTGGAGACGGTGACATCCGGGGCTACACCTTC
CDR3: CIPQVLGDGDIRGYTF

size: NA
D: NA
J: TRBJ2-7
V: TRBV7-9
DNA: TGTGCCAGCAGCTTAACCGGGGGAATTCGGGCCTACGAGCAGTACTTC
CDR3: CASSLTGGIRAYEQYF

size: few
D: NA
J: TRBJ2-1
V: TRBV28
DNA: TGTGCCAGCAGTTTATGGCGCAGCTCCTACAATGAGCAGTTCTTC
CDR3: CASSLWRSSYNEQFF

size: NA
D: NA
J: TRBJ2-3
V: TRBV5-1
DNA: TGCGCCAGCAGCTTGGTGGGCTCCCAAGATAGCACAGATACGCAGTATTTT
CDR3: CASSLVGSQDSTDTQYF

size: few
D: NA
J: TRBJ2-7
V: TRBV20-1
DNA: TGCAGTGCTAGAGATCGCATCCGATACTACGAGCAGTACTTC
CDR3: CSARDRIRYYEQYF

size: NA
D: NA
J: TRBJ2-3
V: TRBV3-1
DNA: TGTGCCAGCAGCCAAGAGACCCTAACCAAAGATACGCAGTATTTT
CDR3: CASSQETLTKDTQYF

size: many
D: NA
J: TRBJ2-1
V: TRBV18
DNA: TGTGCCAGCTCCCCGGGGCAGAGCTCCTACAATGAGCAGTTCTTC
CDR3: CASSPGQSSYNEQFF

size: NA
D: NA
J: TRBJ2-1
V: TRBV5-6
DNA: TGTGCCAGCAGCTGGGACTTCGACAATGAGCAGTTCTTC
CDR3: CASSWDFDNEQFF

size: NA
D: TRBD2
J: TRBJ2-3
V: TRBV20-1
DNA: TGCAGTGCAGACTTAGCGGGGTCGAGGGATACGCAGTATTTT
CDR3: CSADLAGSRDTQYF

size: few
D: TRBD1
J: TRBJ1-1
V: TRBV12-3/TRBV12-4
DNA: TGTGCCAGCATACCGGGACAGGAGGGGACTGAAGCTTTCTTT
CDR3: CASIPGQEGTEAFF

size: many
D: TRBD1
J: TRBJ2-5
V: TRBV6-2/TRBV6-3
DNA: TGTGCCAGCAGTTCACAGGGGGAAGAGACCCAGTACTTC
CDR3: CASSSQGEETQYF

size: NA
D: TRBD1
J: TRBJ1-2
V: TRBV28
DNA: TGTGCCAGCAGGCCCCCGTCGACAGGGTCTTATGGCTACACCTTC
CDR3: CASRPPSTGSYGYTF

size: many
D: TRBD2
J: TRBJ2-7
V: TRBV6-5
DNA: TGTGCCAGCAGTTCGACTAGCGGGAGGGCTGGTGGCGAGCAGTACTTC
CDR3: CASSSTSGRAGGEQYF

size: few
D: NA
J: TRBJ2-7
V: TRBV29-1
DNA: TGCAGCGCAGGGGCAGGGGGGTACGAGCAGTACTTC
CDR3: CSAGAGGYEQYF

size: few
D: TRBD1
J: TRBJ2-3
V: TRBV2
DNA: TGTGCCAGCAGTGAAGAGCAGGGGGGCACAGATACGCAGTATTTT
CDR3: CASSEEQGGTDTQYF

size: NA
D: TRBD1
J: TRBJ2-5
V: TRBV12-3/TRBV12-4
DNA: TGTGCCAGCAGTTTATGGACAGGAGAGACCCAGTACTTC
CDR3: CASSLWTGETQYF

size: NA
D: NA
J: TRBJ2-5
V: TRBV7-9
DNA: TGTGCCAGCAGCATGACAGGGCGGGGGGAGACCCAGTACTTC
CDR3: CASSMTGRGETQYF

size: few
D: TRBD1
J: TRBJ1-2
V: TRBV30
DNA: TGTGCCTGGAAGTTATTTAACAGGGGCTATGGCTACACCTTC
CDR3: CAWKLFNRGYGYTF

size: NA
D: NA
J: TRBJ2-1
V: TRBV7-2
DNA: TGTGCCAGCAGCTTAGCGACCGCGGAATACAATGAGCAGTTCTTC
CDR3: CASSLATAEYNEQFF

size: NA
D: TRBD2
J: TRBJ2-3
V: TRBV28
DNA: TGTGCCAGCAGAGGTAGCGGGGGAAAGGATACGCAGTATTTT
CDR3: CASRGSGGKDTQYF

size: many
D: NA
J: TRBJ2-2
V: TRBV5-1
DNA: TGCGCCAGCAGCTTGGAAGGGGCAGGGGAGCTGTTTTTT
CDR3: CASSLEGAGELFF

size: NA
D: TRBD2
J: TRBJ2-1
V: TRBV5-1
DNA: TGCGCCAGCAGCTTGGTTGCTAGCGGGGGGGAAAATGAGCAGTTCTTC
CDR3: CASSLVASGGENEQFF

size: NA
D: NA
J: TRBJ2-3
V: TRBV20-1
DNA: TGCAGTGCTAGTTGGAGGACTAGCACAGATACGCAGTATTTT
CDR3: CSASWRTSTDTQYF

size: few
D: NA
J: TRBJ2-7
V: TRBV5-1
DNA: TGCGCCAGCAGCCCCCAGACAGGAAAATCCTACGAGCAGTACTTC
CDR3: CASSPQTGKSYEQYF

size: few
D: TRBD1
J: TRBJ2-7
V: TRBV27
DNA: TGTGCCAGCAGTTTGTACGGACAGGGGCGTTCTGGCGAGCAGTACTTC
CDR3: CASSLYGQGRSGEQYF

size: many
D: NA
J: TRBJ2-2
V: TRBV5-1
DNA: TGCGCCAGCAGCTTGGATCCCGGGCCCGGGGAGCTGTTTTTT
CDR3: CASSLDPGPGELFF

size: NA
D: NA
J: TRBJ2-7
V: TRBV30
DNA: TGTGCCTGGAGTCCCGGAGGGCCCTACGAGCAGTACTTC
CDR3: CAWSPGGPYEQYF

size: few
D: TRBD2
J: TRBJ2-7
V: TRBV28
DNA: TGTGCCAGCAGTTTTCACCCCGGGACTAGTTCCTCCTACGAGCAGTACTTC
CDR3: CASSFHPGTSSSYEQYF

size: few
D: TRBD1
J: TRBJ2-5
V: TRBV5-1
DNA: TGCGCCAGCAGCATCGGGACAGGTAGCCAAGAGACCCAGTACTTC
CDR3: CASSIGTGSQETQYF

size: few
D: TRBD1
J: TRBJ1-1
V: TRBV28
DNA: TGTGCCAGCAGTTTAAACCCTCTTGCAGGGGGCTTCACTGAAGCTTTCTTT
CDR3: CASSLNPLAGGFTEAFF

size: NA
D: TRBD2
J: TRBJ2-1
V: TRBV2
DNA: TGTGCCAGCACTGTAGCGGGGGGGGACTACAATGAGCAGTTCTTC
CDR3: CASTVAGGDYNEQFF